This T cell receptor (beta chain) was sequenced for a study of cytomegalovirus exposure and HLA in healthy donors. Remarks on this clone: What it binds is not known.

Points from the study as a whole: Donors belonging to an Asian-associated ancestry cluster reportedly showed fewer N-insertions in productive TCRs than the approximately 700-donor mean, according to what a later analysis found.

PCR was performed using 60 Vbeta and 13 Jbeta primers. As originally analysed: Later reanalysis found roughly 80 million unique TCR beta chains, 9 million to 12 million of them shared. Produced via immunoSEQ multiplex PCR; TCRdb's table is partial and in-frame only. That table is the source of V, J and clone size, and D and trimming were worked out from the DNA. The table for this sample gives about 77,000 clones. The germline V gene has CDR1 SGHNT and CDR2 YENEEA. The CDR3 is 12 amino acids. The ends were cut back, 5 bases at V and 5 bases at J, with 6 bases in the middle. This chain links TRBV11-3 with TRBJ2-2; D is undetermined. Specimen: PBMCs. The TCR was taken from a man in his fifties or sixties in good health and CMV-seropositive. The CDR3 sequence: CASSRVTGELFF. CDR3 coding DNA: TGTGCCAGCAGCCGAGTAACCGGGGAGCTGTTTTTT. Supplemented by reference TRBV11-3 and TRBJ2-2, the full variable domain reads EAGVVQSPRYKIIEKKQPVAFWCNPISGHNTLYWYLQNLGQGPELLIRYENEEAVDDSQLPKDRFSAERLKGVDSTLKIQPAELGDSAVYLCASSRVTGELFFGEGSRLTVL.